What follows are 5 T cell receptor beta chains derived from one specimen sequenced in a study of blood T cell repertoires in COVID-19. Clones were read by immunoSEQ multiplex PCR, and TCRdb kept only the in-frame ones, dropping some. The table records about 210,000 clones, about 83% of them present only once. Sequencing was done on a sample of peripheral blood. These receptors came from a woman aged 45-59 years with active or convalescent COVID-19.

The chain couples TRBV28 to TRBJ2-4; 9 positions agree with TRBD1. The CDR3 contains 16 residues. The germline V gene encodes CDR1 MDHEN and CDR2 SYDVKM. The ends lost 2 bases at V and 7 bases at J; junction bases unmatched: 9. CDR3 DNA sequence: TGTGCCAGCAGTTTAACACAGGGGGCGGGTAGGAACATTCAGTACTTC. It is translated as CASSLTQGAGRNIQYF. Using reference TRBV28 and TRBJ2-4 for the parts outside the CDR3, the full variable domain is DVKVTQSSRYLVKRTGEKVFLECVQDMDHENMFWYRQDPGLGLRLIYFSYDVKMKEKGDIPEGYSVSREKKERFSLILESASTNQTSMYLCASSLTQGAGRNIQYFGAGTRLSVL.

The gene calls are TRBV2 and TRBJ1-2, with 7 bases matching TRBD1. CDR3 length: 15 residues. Germline CDR1 SNHLY, CDR2 FYNNEI. V shed 4 bases and J 8 bases; nucleotides not matched to a gene: 13. The CDR3 protein is CASSVFGQAGQGYTF. CDR3 coding DNA: TGTGCCAGCAGTGTGTTTGGACAGGCTGGTCAGGGCTACACCTTC. The full variable domain, its missing parts supplied by reference TRBV2 and TRBJ1-2, is EPEVTQTPSHQVTQMGQEVILRCVPISNHLYFYWYRQILGQKVEFLVSFYNNEISEKSEIFDDQFSVERPDGSNFTLKIRSTKLEDSAMYFCASSVFGQAGQGYTFGSGTRLTVV.

The chain recombines TRBV11-2 with TRBJ1-3; D uncertain. Trimming pared 0 bases from V and 5 bases from J, leaving 8 bases between. Germline V CDR1 and CDR2: SGHAT, FQNNGV. The CDR3 length is 14 residues. DNA of the CDR3: TGTGCCAGCAGCTTAGACGGTACTCGAAACACCATATATTTT. Amino acid sequence: CASSLDGTRNTIYF.

The rearrangement links TRBV7-2 to TRBJ1-1, with a weak D call TRBD1 (5 bases). The CDR3 loop spans 15 amino acids. CDR1 and CDR2 from the germline V gene are SGHTA and FQGNSA. V was cut by 2 bases and J by 1 base, with 11 bases left in between. The CDR3 region has the DNA TGTGCCAGCAGCTTAAATCGGGGGTCGAACACTGAAGCTTTCTTT. Translated: CASSLNRGSNTEAFF.

The V and J genes are TRBV18 and TRBJ1-2; a possible D gene is TRBD1 (6 bases). The V gene's germline CDR1 is KGHSH and CDR2 LQKENI. The CDR3 contains 13 residues. Trimming pared 2 bases from V and 2 bases from J, leaving 6 bases between. The CDR3 region is CASSPTGNYGYTF. CDR3 nucleotide sequence: TGTGCCAGCTCACCAACAGGGAACTATGGCTACACCTTC.